This record covers a single T cell receptor (beta chain). The data stem from a study of blood T cell repertoires in COVID-19. Sequencing was performed with immunoSEQ multiplex PCR; in TCRdb, only in-frame clones are kept and a portion is missing. The sample holds under 200,000 clones; around 89% are singletons and the top ten take 5% to 8.5%. V lost 5 bases to trimming and J lost 8 bases, with 14 bases between them. In germline, CDR1 is KGHDR, CDR2 SFDVKD. This CDR3 spans 13 amino acids. Cohort allocation depended upon clinical history that participants reported. The source material was PBMCs or T cells enriched from blood (not recorded which). The chain has TRBV24-1 and TRBJ1-2; a possible D gene is TRBD1 (5 bases). This TCR came from a woman in her forties or fifties who had recovered from COVID-19. CDR3 DNA sequence: TGTGCCACCAGTGGCCCCAGGGCAGTCGGCTACACCTTC. The encoded protein is CATSGPRAVGYTF.